One sample yielded the 20 T cell receptor beta chains listed below, sequenced in a study of CD8+ T cells in alopecia areata. Treatment specified: oral pan-JAK inhibitor, 5-10 mg twice daily. cDNA serving as the sequencing template came from extracted, reverse transcribed RNA. Repertoires were generated with immunoSEQ multiplex PCR, while TCRdb's copy carries only in-frame clones and drops some. The sample contains about 270,000 clones, 60% of which appear only once. The input for sequencing was CD4+ T cells sorted from blood, taken around week 53, from a patient treated with tofacitinib. The receptor set was obtained from a human donor with alopecia areata.

This clone occurred a few times. V and J are TRBV6-5 and TRBJ2-7; D is ambiguous. V dropped 5 bases and J dropped 12 bases, with 17 bases sitting between them. Germline V gives CDR1 MNHEY, CDR2 SVGAGI. CDR3 size: 12 residues. The CDR3: CASSLPAGPRYF. In DNA form, the CDR3 reads TGTGCCAGCAGTCTCCCGGCTGGCCCCCGGTACTTC.

The chain is built from TRBV9 and TRBJ2-2; D may be TRBD1 or TRBD2 (5 bases each). This CDR3 is built from 16 residues. Per the germline V gene, CDR1 is SGDLS and CDR2 is YYNGEE. Trimming left V 0 bases short and J 0 bases short, with 9 bases between. The CDR3: CASSVVGTANTGELFF. The DNA of the CDR3 is TGTGCCAGCAGCGTAGTAGGGACCGCGAACACCGGGGAGCTGTTTTTT.

This chain joins TRBV4-3 and TRBJ1-1; unclear D gene. The germline CDR1 and CDR2 sequences are LGHNA and YSLEER. V lost 0 bases and J lost 5, with 10 bases in between. This CDR3 has 14 residues. CDR3 DNA sequence: TGCGCCAGCAGCCAAGAGCTGGGTGGTACTGAAGCTTTCTTT. Translation: CASSQELGGTEAFF.

This clone has only a few counts. As DNA, the CDR3 is TGTGCCAGCAGCTTAGGGCCAACGAACACTGAAGCTTTCTTT. It specifies CASSLGPTNTEAFF. The chain combines TRBV7-9 with TRBJ1-1; D gene uncertain. The CDR3 contains 14 residues. CDR1 is SEHNR, CDR2 FQNEAQ, per germline (reference sequence). V lost 1 base and J 1 base, leaving 7 bases between the germline ends.

The J gene is TRBJ2-3, the V gene TRBV4-3; tentatively, D is TRBD1 (7 bases). This CDR3 spans 16 amino acids. Trimming removed 2 bases at V and 6 bases at J, with 18 bases between. CDR1 and CDR2 (germline): LGHNA, YSLEER. This CDR3 is CASSQTLAGGRDTQYF. In nucleotides, the CDR3 is TGCGCCAGCAGCCAAACCTTAGCAGGGGGGCGGGATACGCAGTATTTT.

In its sample, this clone was seen a few times. This rearrangement joins TRBV29-1 to TRBJ2-3, with D tentatively TRBD1 (6 bases). Germline V gene data show CDR1 as SQVTM and CDR2 as ANQGSEA. The CDR3 sequence is 15 residues long. Trimming took off 4 bases at V and 0 bases at J, with 14 bases between the two ends. The CDR3 DNA reads as TGCAGCGTTGGCAGGGGCCCCTCTAGCACAGATACGCAGTATTTT. Translation gives CSVGRGPSSTDTQYF.

V is TRBV4-2 and J is TRBJ1-5, with unresolved D. Germline V lookup: CDR1 LGHNA, CDR2 YNFKEQ. V lost 0 bases, J lost 5 bases, and 11 bases lay in between. This CDR3 comprises 15 residues. This chain's CDR3 is CASSQDFAVDQPQHF. CDR3 in DNA: TGTGCCAGCAGCCAAGATTTTGCGGTCGATCAGCCCCAGCATTTT.

The CDR3 protein is CAWRQAGNSPLHF. The CDR3 DNA sequence: TGTGCCTGGAGACAAGCGGGGAATTCACCCCTCCACTTT. The genes are TRBV30 and TRBJ1-6; D is uncertain. Germline V CDR1 and CDR2: GTSNPN, SVGIG (reference sequence). Trimming removed 3 bases at V and 7 bases at J, with 10 bases between. This CDR3 contains 13 residues.

The chain combines TRBV5-1 with TRBJ2-5; D gene uncertain. V was cut by 4 bases and J by 5 bases, with 9 bases left in between. This CDR3 comprises 12 residues. Germline V gives CDR1 SGHRS, CDR2 YFSETQ. The CDR3 is CASSQGMETQYF. The CDR3 bases are TGCGCCAGCAGCCAAGGGATGGAGACCCAGTACTTC.

The chain couples TRBV29-1 to TRBJ2-7; D unclear. V was pared by 5 bases and J by 2 bases, with 4 bases between. Germline V gives CDR1 SQVTM, CDR2 ANQGSEA. The CDR3 contains 10 residues. The CDR3: CSVWAYEQYF. For the CDR3, the DNA is TGCAGCGTTTGGGCCTACGAGCAGTACTTC.

This chain uses TRBV5-1 with TRBJ2-1; D is unclear. V was pared by 1 base and J by 8 bases, with 10 bases between. The CDR3 consists of 13 residues. Germline V gene data show CDR1 as SGHRS and CDR2 as YFSETQ. The CDR3: CASSLWLVDEQFF. DNA of the CDR3: TGCGCCAGCAGCTTGTGGCTCGTTGATGAGCAGTTCTTC.

The gene calls are TRBV29-1 and TRBJ1-1; 7 bases align to TRBD1. This CDR3 contains 14 residues. Germline-derived CDR1 and CDR2 are SQVTM and ANQGSEA. V trimming: 2 bases; J trimming: 3 bases; junction bases outside the gene matches: 6. The CDR3 loop is CSVEKQGRHTEAFF. CDR3 in DNA: TGCAGCGTTGAAAAACAGGGGCGCCACACTGAAGCTTTCTTT.

The rearrangement joins TRBV7-8 to TRBJ2-7; tentatively, D is TRBD1 (6 bases). V lost 1 base, J lost 3 bases, and 13 bases lay in between. The germline gives CDR1 SGHVS, CDR2 FQNEAQ. The CDR3 has 15 amino acids. DNA of the CDR3: TGTGCCAGCAGCTTAGGGGGCAGGGGAATCTACGAGCAGTACTTC. Translated: CASSLGGRGIYEQYF.

The chain recombines TRBV29-1 with TRBJ2-1, with 10 positions matching TRBD2. Germline lookup yields CDR1 SQVTM and CDR2 ANQGSEA. The J segment lost 5 bases and the V segment lost 6 bases, leaving 4 bases of the junction unmatched. The length of the CDR3 is 13 residues. The CDR3 nucleotides read TGCAGCGTCCAGCGGGGGGGCAACAATGAGCAGTTCTTC. Residues: CSVQRGGNNEQFF.

The J gene is TRBJ1-2, the V gene TRBV11-2; 8 nucleotides agree with TRBD1. J gave up 4 bases and V 5 bases, and 15 bases lay outside the gene matches. Germline CDR1 is SGHAT and CDR2 is FQNNGV. The CDR3 is 17 amino acids. The CDR3 here is CASSERTGGWDSYGYTF. Written as DNA, the CDR3 is TGTGCCAGCAGCGAGCGCACAGGGGGGTGGGACAGCTATGGCTACACCTTC.

The chain couples TRBV11-1 to TRBJ2-7, with D unresolved. The V end was cut by 3 bases, the J end by 5 bases, with 14 bases between. The CDR3 extends over 14 amino acids. From germline, CDR1 is SGHAT and CDR2 FQDESV (reference sequence). The CDR3 region has the DNA TGTGCCAGCAGCTTGGGCAGGCCCATGAACGAGCAGTACTTC. Translation gives CASSLGRPMNEQYF.

As concerns this clone: Other DNA sequences of this sample code for an identical CDR3. V usage is TRBV29-1 and J usage is TRBJ2-1, with 10 bases that match TRBD2. J gave up 10 bases and V 6 bases, and 15 bases lay outside the gene matches. This CDR3 region has 15 residues. Germline values: CDR1 SQVTM, CDR2 ANQGSEA. The CDR3 sequence is CSVGLLSGGAYEQFF. DNA of the CDR3: TGCAGCGTGGGGCTCTTGAGCGGGGGGGCCTACGAGCAGTTCTTC.

The chain carries TRBV18 and TRBJ2-5; weak D call: TRBD1 (6 bases). The CDR3 is 14 amino acids. The germline gives CDR1 KGHSH, CDR2 LQKENI. Trimming removed 0 bases from V and 5 bases from J, with 10 bases in between. The CDR3 spells CASSPPSQGETQYF. The DNA of the CDR3 is TGTGCCAGCTCACCACCGAGCCAGGGGGAGACCCAGTACTTC.

This clone was seen a few times. V and J are TRBV7-8 and TRBJ2-5, with 10 positions matching TRBD2. Germline V gene data show CDR1 as SGHVS and CDR2 as FQNEAQ. The CDR3 runs to 16 residues. Germline trimming cut 0 bases from V and 6 bases from J; bases unmatched to any gene: 7. CDR3 bases: TGTGCCAGCAGCTTAGCGTTGGCTAGCGGGGGAAAGACCCAGTACTTC. This encodes CASSLALASGGKTQYF.

The chain employs TRBV5-6 and TRBJ1-1; TRBD1 aligns across 9 bases. Germline assignment: CDR1 SGHDT and CDR2 YYEEEE. Germline trimming cut 4 bases from V and 6 bases from J; bases unmatched to any gene: 7. CDR3 length equals 14 residues. The CDR3 region is CASSLRDRVPEAFF. As DNA, the CDR3 is TGTGCCAGCAGCCTCCGGGACAGGGTACCTGAAGCTTTCTTT.